The source of this TCR beta chain is a study of shared clonotypes between healthy human individuals. Points from the study as a whole: Sequencing depth was expected to affect clonotype sharing among donors. Clonotypes not shared had lower generation probabilities than those common to all four donors.

Authors' analysis steps: Junction-only immunoSEQ data arrived without quality scores, meaning filtering differed. Profiled with immunoSEQ multiplex PCR; TCRdb holds only in-frame clones, not every one. V and J calls and clone size are as listed in that table; D and trimming were resolved from the DNA. The sample yields some 1,100,000 clones, 75% to 85% seen once. It was into CD45RA+ naive and CD45RA-negative memory subsets that the CD4+ cells were split. Notes on this clone: Its specificity is not known.

The TCR sequence derives from a man aged 18 to 30 in good health. Some clones in this sample may be carry-over from other donors' samples. The sequencing sample was made of memory CD4+ T cells from PBMCs. Subset of the sample: CD45RA-negative fraction.

CDR3 sequence: CASSSPRGLAYEQYF. In DNA form, the CDR3 reads TGTGCCAGCAGCTCTCCTAGGGGACTAGCCTACGAGCAGTACTTC. V usage is TRBV7-2 and J usage is TRBJ2-7; TRBD2 matches at 8 bases. V shed 4 bases, J shed 2 bases, and the junction held 7 bases outside the gene matches. The CDR3 spans 15 residues. Germline V CDR1 and CDR2: SGHTA, FQGNSA.